These 23 T cell receptor beta chains were sequenced from one sample in a study of T cells in Graves' hyperthyroidism and ophthalmopathy. RNA transcripts provided the source from which TCR beta CDR3 regions were amplified. First-round RT-PCR with HTBI primers amplified the TCR CDR3 region. TCRdb independently ran MiXCR on the multiplex PCR reads; one entry per CDR3 protein. The sample carries some 250,000 distinct CDR3 sequences, 13% to 15% recorded once. Sequenced: blood. The receptors here all came from a woman aged 40 to 50 with Graves' hyperthyroidism that later progressed to Graves' ophthalmopathy.

The genes are TRBV11-2 and TRBJ2-7, with D perhaps TRBD1 (6 bases). The V gene lost 3 bases and the J gene lost 2 bases, with 17 bases spanning the gap. The CDR3 length is 16 residues. Germline V gives CDR1 SGHAT, CDR2 FQNNGV. CDR3 sequence reads: CASSFGPAGDTYEQYF. The CDR3 nucleotides read TGTGCCAGCAGCTTCGGTCCCGCAGGGGATACCTACGAGCAGTACTTC.

This clonotype was seen only a few times. The chain uses TRBV18 and TRBJ2-5; 10 nucleotides match TRBD1. J was trimmed by 2 bases and V by 6 bases; bases with no gene match: 9. Germline loops: CDR1 KGHSH, CDR2 LQKENI. The CDR3 has 16 residues. The CDR3 nucleotides are TGTGCCAGCTCCCCTAGACAGGGGGCGACACAAGAGACCCAGTACTTC. Translating gives CASSPRQGATQETQYF.

The chain links TRBV5-4 to TRBJ2-3; D possibly uses TRBD1 or TRBD2 (5 bases each). V lost 5 bases to trimming and J lost 5 bases, with 15 bases between them. This CDR3 contains 14 residues. The germline V gene has CDR1 SGHNT and CDR2 YYREEE (reference sequence). This CDR3 is CASSMGVGGDTQYF. The CDR3 DNA follows: TGTGCCAGCAGTATGGGGGTTGGCGGAGATACGCAGTATTTT. The complete variable domain, with remaining parts taken from reference TRBV5-4 and TRBJ2-3, reads ETGVTQSPTHLIKTRGQQVTLRCSSQSGHNTVSWYQQALGQGPQFIFQYYREEENGRGNFPPRFSGLQFPNYSSELNVNALELDDSALYLCASSMGVGGDTQYFGPGTRLTVL.

The J gene is TRBJ2-7, the V gene TRBV9; D perhaps matches TRBD2 (7 bases). This CDR3 is built from 17 residues. Germline V gives CDR1 SGDLS, CDR2 YYNGEE. V lost 0 bases and J 2 bases, leaving 18 bases between the germline ends. CDR3 DNA: TGTGCCAGCAGCGTAGCTGTCGGAGGGGGGGTCACCTACGAGCAGTACTTC. Its translation is CASSVAVGGGVTYEQYF.

This clonotype was seen a handful of times. This chain uses TRBV7-9 with TRBJ2-1; either TRBD1 or TRBD2 may supply D (6 bases each). CDR1 is SEHNR, CDR2 FQNEAQ, per germline (reference sequence). V lost 11 bases and J 1 base, leaving 15 bases between the germline ends. There are 14 residues in the CDR3. The CDR3 reads CAGGAGVSYNEQFF. As DNA, the CDR3 is TGTGCCGGCGGGGCAGGGGTATCCTACAATGAGCAGTTCTTC.

The chain is built from TRBV7-2 and TRBJ1-1; D possibly corresponds to TRBD1 (6 bases). The germline V gene has CDR1 SGHTA and CDR2 FQGNSA. This CDR3 is built from 14 residues. With 5 bases removed from V and 1 base from J, the gap between germline ends came to 11 bases. CDR3 sequence: CASSGGGRNTEAFF. DNA for the CDR3: TGTGCCAGCAGCGGCGGGGGCAGGAACACTGAAGCTTTCTTT. The variable domain in full, completed from reference TRBV7-2 and TRBJ1-1, reads GAGVSQSPSNKVTEKGKDVELRCDPISGHTALYWYRQSLGQGLEFLIYFQGNSAPDKSGLPSDRFSAERTGGSVSTLTIQRTQQEDSAVYLCASSGGGRNTEAFFGQGTRLTVV.

This clonotype was detected ten times or more. The rearrangement uses TRBV5-1 and TRBJ1-2; D gene unclear. The CDR3 is made up of 13 amino acids. The V gene's germline CDR1 is SGHRS and CDR2 YFSETQ. V was shortened by 2 bases and J by 4 bases, with 9 bases between the two germline ends. The chain's CDR3 is CASSLGRTYGYTF. For the CDR3, the DNA is TGCGCCAGCAGCTTAGGACGGACCTATGGCTACACCTTC. Full variable domain (missing parts from reference TRBV5-1 and TRBJ1-2): KAGVTQTPRYLIKTRGQQVTLSCSPISGHRSVSWYQQTPGQGLQFLFEYFSETQRNKGNFPGRFSGRQFSNSRSEMNVSTLELGDSALYLCASSLGRTYGYTFGSGTRLTVV.

A note on this clonotype: A much larger clone lies one base from this, so it may be a read error. The CDR3 spells CAISLGGLAGTEQFF. In nucleotides, the CDR3 is TGTGCCATCAGCTTAGGGGGTCTAGCGGGTACGGAGCAGTTCTTC. J is TRBJ2-1 and V is TRBV7-3; TRBD2 matches at 8 bases. Germline loops: CDR1 SGHTA, CDR2 FQGTGA. The CDR3 is made up of 15 amino acids. The full variable domain, rest sourced from reference TRBV7-3 and TRBJ2-1, is GAGVSQTPSNKVTEKGKYVELRCDPISGHTALYWYRQSLGQGPEFLIYFQGTGAADDSGLPNDRFFAVRPEGSVSTLKIQRTERGDSAVYLCAISLGGLAGTEQFFGPGTRLTVL.

The chain is built from TRBV25-1 and TRBJ2-1; TRBD1 aligns across 7 bases. CDR1 is MGHDK and CDR2 is SYGVNS in the germline V gene. The junction had 6 bases not matched to a gene; V was cut back by 2 bases and J by 11 bases. This CDR3 comprises 13 residues. This chain's CDR3 is CASSEPSTGKQFF. The CDR3 DNA sequence: TGTGCCAGCAGTGAACCATCGACAGGGAAGCAGTTCTTC.

This clonotype was seen a few times. V is TRBV29-1 and J is TRBJ2-1; unclear D gene. The V gene's germline CDR1 is SQVTM and CDR2 ANQGSEA. Trimming took 2 bases from V and 1 from J, leaving 0 bases between them. This CDR3 contains 11 residues. CDR3 DNA sequence: TGCAGCGTTGAATCCTACAATGAGCAGTTCTTC. Residues: CSVESYNEQFF.

The table lists this clonotype with a few counts. The rearrangement joins TRBV7-3 to TRBJ2-1; TRBD2 aligns across 10 bases. The CDR3 extends over 20 amino acids. V lost 5 bases to trimming and J lost 0 bases; unmatched junction nucleotides: 16. Per the germline V gene, CDR1 is SGHTA and CDR2 is FQGTGA. The CDR3 loop reads CASSPYLAGEEDVSYNEQFF. CDR3 nucleotide sequence: TGTGCCAGCAGCCCTTATCTAGCGGGAGAAGAAGATGTCTCCTACAATGAGCAGTTCTTC.

This clonotype has a count of ten or more. J is TRBJ1-4 and V is TRBV5-1; D possibly corresponds to TRBD1 (5 bases). The CDR3 totals 14 residues. CDR1 and CDR2 from the germline V gene are SGHRS and YFSETQ. V gave up 0 bases and J gave up 4 bases, with 7 bases separating them. Here the CDR3 DNA reads TGCGCCAGCAGCTTGGACAGGATTAATGAAAAACTGTTTTTT. It yields the protein CASSLDRINEKLFF.

Only a few counts were recorded for this clonotype. A much larger clonotype is one base distant, so this may be a read error. The chain recombines TRBV28 with TRBJ2-3, with D possibly matching TRBD2 (5 bases). CDR1 and CDR2 from the germline V gene are MDHEN and SYDVKM. This CDR3 comprises 14 residues. Between the trimmed V and J ends, which lost 5 bases and 5 bases, there was a span of 14 bases. The CDR3 reads CASSPPQRKDTQYF. Written as DNA, the CDR3 is TGTGCCAGCAGTCCCCCCCAGCGGAAAGATACGCAGTATTTT.

This clonotype was seen many times. The J gene is TRBJ1-2, the V gene TRBV11-2, with a weak D call TRBD1 (5 bases). The CDR3 has 13 residues. Germline CDR1 and CDR2: SGHAT and FQNNGV. V was trimmed by 6 bases and J by 3 bases, leaving 11 bases between them. Written as DNA, the CDR3 is TGTGCCAGCAGTCTAGGGACGGACTATGGCTACACCTTC. Its protein is CASSLGTDYGYTF.

This clonotype was seen at least ten times. The rearrangement joins TRBV6-1 to TRBJ2-6; no reliable D call. The CDR3 totals 13 residues. V shed 5 bases and J shed 2 bases, with 4 bases lying between them. Per the germline V gene, CDR1 is MNHNS and CDR2 is SASEGT. This chain's CDR3 is CASSYPGANVLTF. The CDR3 DNA reads TGTGCCAGCAGTTATCCTGGGGCCAACGTCCTGACTTTC.

This clonotype was found many times. The chain uses TRBV19 and TRBJ2-7, with D tentatively TRBD1 or TRBD2 (5 bases each). The CDR3 is 15 residues long. Germline V gene sequence: CDR1 LNHDA, CDR2 SQIVND (reference sequence). V was cut by 6 bases and J by 0 bases, with 15 bases left in between. This CDR3 is CASSRKWGTSYEQYF. CDR3 DNA: TGTGCCAGTAGCCGAAAGTGGGGGACCTCCTACGAGCAGTACTTC.

The chain carries TRBV28 and TRBJ2-7; possible D gene TRBD2, 6 bases. V gave up 8 bases and J gave up 3 bases, with 8 bases separating them. There are 11 residues in the CDR3. CDR1 is MDHEN, CDR2 SYDVKM, per germline. The CDR3: CASLGGYEQYF. The CDR3 region has the DNA TGTGCCAGCCTGGGGGGCTACGAGCAGTACTTC.

This clonotype was counted at least ten times. The V and J genes are TRBV20-1 and TRBJ2-5; D possibly corresponds to TRBD2 (7 bases). Between the trimmed V and J ends, which lost 6 bases and 4 bases, there was a span of 18 bases. Germline CDR1 and CDR2: DFQATT and SNEGSKA (reference sequence). CDR3 size: 14 residues. As DNA, the CDR3 is TGCAGTGCCTCACTCGGGGGGCGGGGAGAGACCCAGTACTTC. This codes for CSASLGGRGETQYF.

This chain links TRBV27 with TRBJ2-1; 13 bases line up with TRBD2. Germline V gives CDR1 MNHEY, CDR2 SMNVEV (reference sequence). CDR3 size: 15 residues. V lost 4 bases and J lost 15; bases outside the gene matches: 12. Here the CDR3 reads CASSWSGTSGTQPFF. The CDR3 DNA reads TGTGCCAGCAGTTGGTCCGGGACTAGCGGGACTCAACCGTTCTTC.

In this sample, this clonotype turned up many times. V usage is TRBV10-3 and J usage is TRBJ2-2; 9 bases are shared with TRBD1. The V segment lost 2 bases and the J segment 7 bases; nucleotides outside the gene matches: 5. The CDR3 sequence is 15 residues long. Germline values: CDR1 ENHRY, CDR2 SYGVKD. The CDR3 DNA reads as TGTGCCATCAGTGAGGGGACAGGGTCACGCGGGGAGCTGTTTTTT. It yields the protein CAISEGTGSRGELFF.

This clonotype was counted a few times. This chain links TRBV20-1 with TRBJ2-5; D is possibly TRBD1 or TRBD2 (6 bases each). Per germline, CDR1 DFQATT and CDR2 SNEGSKA (reference sequence). The CDR3 loop spans 19 amino acids. V lost 3 bases, J lost 5 bases, and 31 bases lay in between. The CDR3 DNA follows: TGCAGTGCTAGTGGGGACGGGGGAGAGGGGGTATTAAATTATGAGACCCAGTACTTC. Translated, it gives CSASGDGGEGVLNYETQYF.

This chain connects TRBV20-1 to TRBJ2-2; D might be TRBD1 or TRBD2, each matching 6 bases. V was cut by 0 bases and J by 0 bases, with 14 bases left in between. This CDR3 region has 17 residues. Germline V gene lookup returns CDR1 DFQATT and CDR2 SNEGSKA (reference sequence). CDR3 coding DNA: TGCAGTGCTAGAGATCACAGAAGGGGGGCGAACACCGGGGAGCTGTTTTTT. Translating it yields CSARDHRRGANTGELFF.

This clonotype was detected only a few times. CDR3 nucleotide sequence: TGCAGTGCTAGGGGTGATCCTAGCGGCCTTCAGTATTTT. Translated, it gives CSARGDPSGLQYF. This chain uses TRBV20-1 with TRBJ2-3, with 7 bases lining up with TRBD2. Trimming took 3 bases from V and 12 from J; bases not matched to a gene: 12. Germline CDR1 reads DFQATT; CDR2 reads SNEGSKA (reference sequence). The CDR3 length is 13 residues.